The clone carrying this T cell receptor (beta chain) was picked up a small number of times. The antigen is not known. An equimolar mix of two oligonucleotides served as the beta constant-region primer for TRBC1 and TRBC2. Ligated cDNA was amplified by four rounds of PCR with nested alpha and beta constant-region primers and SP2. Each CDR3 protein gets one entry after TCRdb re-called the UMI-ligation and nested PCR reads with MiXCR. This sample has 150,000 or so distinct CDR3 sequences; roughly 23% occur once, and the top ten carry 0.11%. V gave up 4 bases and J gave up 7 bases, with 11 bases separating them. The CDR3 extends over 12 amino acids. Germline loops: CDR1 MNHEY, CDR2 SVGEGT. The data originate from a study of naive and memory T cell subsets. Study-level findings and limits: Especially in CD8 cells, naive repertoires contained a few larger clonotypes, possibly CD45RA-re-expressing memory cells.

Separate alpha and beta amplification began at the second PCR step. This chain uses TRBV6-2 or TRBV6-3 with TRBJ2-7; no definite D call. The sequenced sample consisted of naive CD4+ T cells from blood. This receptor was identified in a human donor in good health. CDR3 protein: CASSLPMREQYF. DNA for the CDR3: TGTGCCAGCAGTTTGCCTATGAGGGAGCAGTACTTC.